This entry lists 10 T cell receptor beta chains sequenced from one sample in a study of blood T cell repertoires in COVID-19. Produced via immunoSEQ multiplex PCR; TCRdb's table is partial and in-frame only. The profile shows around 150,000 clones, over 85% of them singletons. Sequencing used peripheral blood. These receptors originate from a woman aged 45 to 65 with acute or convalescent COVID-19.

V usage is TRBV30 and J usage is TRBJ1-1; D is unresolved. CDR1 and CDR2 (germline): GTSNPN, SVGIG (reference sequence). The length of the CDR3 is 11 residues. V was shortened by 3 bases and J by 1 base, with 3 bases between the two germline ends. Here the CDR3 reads CAWSRNTEAFF. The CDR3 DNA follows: TGTGCCTGGAGCAGGAACACTGAAGCTTTCTTT.

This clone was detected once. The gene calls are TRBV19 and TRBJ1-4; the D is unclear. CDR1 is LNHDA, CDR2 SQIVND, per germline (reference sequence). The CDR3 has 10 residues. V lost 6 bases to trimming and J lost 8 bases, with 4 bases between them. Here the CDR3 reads CASRQEKLFF. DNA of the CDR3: TGTGCCAGTAGACAGGAAAAACTGTTTTTT.

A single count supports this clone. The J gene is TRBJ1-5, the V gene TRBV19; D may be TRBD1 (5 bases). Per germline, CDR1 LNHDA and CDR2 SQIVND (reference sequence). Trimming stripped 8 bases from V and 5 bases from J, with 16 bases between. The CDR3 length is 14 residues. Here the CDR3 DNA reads TGTGCCAGTTCTGAGCTGGGGGGTGATCAGCCCCAGCATTTT. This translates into CASSELGGDQPQHF.

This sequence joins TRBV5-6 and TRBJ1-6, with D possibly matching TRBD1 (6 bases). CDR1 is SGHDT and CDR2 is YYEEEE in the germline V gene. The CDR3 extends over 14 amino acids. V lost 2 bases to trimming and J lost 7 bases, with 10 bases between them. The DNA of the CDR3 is TGTGCCAGCAGCTTCCGTAGGGGGAATTCACCCCTCCACTTT. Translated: CASSFRRGNSPLHF.

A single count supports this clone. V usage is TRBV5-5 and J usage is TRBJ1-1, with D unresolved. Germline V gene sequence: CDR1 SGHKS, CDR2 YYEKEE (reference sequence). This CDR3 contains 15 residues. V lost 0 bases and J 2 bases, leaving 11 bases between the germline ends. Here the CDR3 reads CASSLATRSNTEAFF. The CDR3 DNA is TGTGCCAGCAGCTTGGCCACCAGGTCAAACACTGAAGCTTTCTTT.

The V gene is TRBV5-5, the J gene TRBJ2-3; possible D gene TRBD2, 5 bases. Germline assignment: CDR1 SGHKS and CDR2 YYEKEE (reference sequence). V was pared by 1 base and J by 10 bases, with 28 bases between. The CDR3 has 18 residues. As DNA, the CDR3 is TGTGCCAGCAGCTTGAGTACCCCCGGGCAGACAACGAGGGTGGCGCAGTATTTT. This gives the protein CASSLSTPGQTTRVAQYF.

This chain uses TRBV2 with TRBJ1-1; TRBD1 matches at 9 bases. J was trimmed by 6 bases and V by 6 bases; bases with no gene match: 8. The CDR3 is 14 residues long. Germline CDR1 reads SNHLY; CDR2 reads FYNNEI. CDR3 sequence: CASSTGGAGAEAFF. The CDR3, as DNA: TGTGCCAGCAGCACAGGGGGCGCGGGCGCTGAAGCTTTCTTT.

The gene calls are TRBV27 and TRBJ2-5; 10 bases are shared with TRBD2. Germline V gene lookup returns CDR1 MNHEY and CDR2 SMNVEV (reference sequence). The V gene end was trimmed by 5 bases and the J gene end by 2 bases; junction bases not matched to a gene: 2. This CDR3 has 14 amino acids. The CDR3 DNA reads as TGTGCCAGCAGTCTAGCGGGAGAGCAAGAGACCCAGTACTTC. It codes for CASSLAGEQETQYF.

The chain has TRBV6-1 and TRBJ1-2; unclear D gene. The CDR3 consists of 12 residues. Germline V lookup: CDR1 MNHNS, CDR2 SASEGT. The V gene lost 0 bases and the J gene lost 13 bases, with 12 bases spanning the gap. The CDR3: CASSEARVTVTF. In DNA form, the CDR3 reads TGTGCCAGCAGTGAAGCACGAGTTACGGTCACCTTC.

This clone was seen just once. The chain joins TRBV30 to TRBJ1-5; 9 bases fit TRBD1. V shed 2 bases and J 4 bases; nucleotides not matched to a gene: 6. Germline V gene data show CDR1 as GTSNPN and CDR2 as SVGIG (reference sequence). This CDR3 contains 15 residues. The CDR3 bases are TGTGCCTGGAGTCCCGGGACAGGGACGAATCAGCCCCAGCATTTT. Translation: CAWSPGTGTNQPQHF.